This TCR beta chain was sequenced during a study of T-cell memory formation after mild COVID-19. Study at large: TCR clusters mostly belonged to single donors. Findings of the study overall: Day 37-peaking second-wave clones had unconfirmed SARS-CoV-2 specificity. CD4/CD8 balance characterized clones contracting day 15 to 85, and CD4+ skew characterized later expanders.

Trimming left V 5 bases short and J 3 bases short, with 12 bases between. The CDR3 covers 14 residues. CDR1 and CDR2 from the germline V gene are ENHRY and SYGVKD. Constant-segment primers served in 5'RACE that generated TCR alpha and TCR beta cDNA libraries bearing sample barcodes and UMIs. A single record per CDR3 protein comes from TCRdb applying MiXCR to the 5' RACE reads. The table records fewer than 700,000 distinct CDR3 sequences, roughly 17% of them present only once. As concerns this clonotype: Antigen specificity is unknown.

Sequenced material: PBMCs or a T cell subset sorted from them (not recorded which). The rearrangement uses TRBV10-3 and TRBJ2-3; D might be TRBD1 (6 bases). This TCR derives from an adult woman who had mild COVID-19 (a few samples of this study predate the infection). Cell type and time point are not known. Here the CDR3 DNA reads TGTGCCATCAGTAGTCAGGACAGAACAGATACGCAGTATTTT. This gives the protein CAISSQDRTDTQYF.